These 20 T cell receptor beta chains were sequenced from one sample in a study of PD-1 blockade in classical Hodgkin lymphoma. The protocol was immunoSEQ multiplex PCR, while the TCRdb copy is restricted to in-frame clones and leaves out a portion. The profile shows over 20,000 clones, 80% of them singletons. Each patient experienced a relapse that followed autologous stem cell transplantation, and brentuximab vedotin exposure varied. Here the sequenced sample was peripheral blood mononuclear cells (PBMCs), taken before the second cycle of nivolumab. Receptors were obtained from a human donor with classical Hodgkin lymphoma.

V and J are TRBV27 and TRBJ2-1; 10 nucleotides align to TRBD2. J gave up 7 bases and V 4 bases, and 4 bases lay outside the gene matches. This CDR3 spans 14 amino acids. The germline CDR1 and CDR2 sequences are MNHEY and SMNVEV (reference sequence). CDR3 residues: CASSSVLAGNEQFF. CDR3 nucleotides: TGTGCCAGCAGTTCCGTACTAGCGGGGAATGAGCAGTTCTTC.

The chain uses TRBV2 and TRBJ1-3; D may be TRBD1 (6 bases). Per the germline V gene, CDR1 is SNHLY and CDR2 is FYNNEI. Trimming removed 1 base from V and 4 bases from J, with 8 bases in between. This CDR3 is 14 amino acids long. Written as DNA, the CDR3 is TGTGCCAGCAGTGAAGGGACAGTCGGAAACACCATATATTTT. It is translated as CASSEGTVGNTIYF.

This clone was recorded once. The chain employs TRBV18 and TRBJ1-2; maybe TRBD1 (5 bases). The CDR3 has 14 residues. Germline V gene data show CDR1 as KGHSH and CDR2 as LQKENI. V was clipped by 4 bases and J by 6 bases, with 15 bases between them. For the CDR3, the DNA is TGTGCCAGCTCACGGGACGGGGAGGCGGATGGCTACACCTTC. It translates to CASSRDGEADGYTF.

This CDR3 is CAIHTTSGYFF. The CDR3 DNA follows: TGTGCCATCCACACGACTAGCGGTTATTTCTTC. The V call is TRBV10-3, the J call TRBJ2-1; 9 bases are a match to TRBD2. CDR3 length equals 11 residues. Germline V gene data show CDR1 as ENHRY and CDR2 as SYGVKD. V was pared by 8 bases and J by 16 bases, with 9 bases of the junction left unmatched.

This clone has just one count. The chain recombines TRBV7-8 with TRBJ1-2; D may be TRBD1 (5 bases). Trimming took off 1 base at V and 8 bases at J, with 17 bases between the two ends. Germline V gives CDR1 SGHVS, CDR2 FQNEAQ. This CDR3 region has 15 residues. The CDR3 is CASSLVVAGARGYTF. CDR3 DNA: TGTGCCAGCAGCTTAGTAGTCGCTGGGGCTCGAGGCTACACCTTC.

This clone is a singleton in its sample. J is TRBJ2-7 and V is TRBV6-1; 10 bases agree with TRBD2. The CDR3 extends over 14 amino acids. Per germline, CDR1 MNHNS and CDR2 SASEGT. Trimming removed 5 bases from V and 7 bases from J; junction bases left unmatched: 8. CDR3 DNA sequence: TGTGCCAGCAGTCTGAGCGGGAGGGCTAATGAGCAGTACTTC. This gives the protein CASSLSGRANEQYF.

This chain's CDR3 is CASSVMAGGPGANVLTF. In DNA form, the CDR3 reads TGCGCCAGCAGCGTCATGGCAGGGGGACCTGGGGCCAACGTCCTGACTTTC. The chain employs TRBV4-1 and TRBJ2-6; 7 bases fit TRBD1. This CDR3 is 17 amino acids long. In germline, CDR1 is MGHRA, CDR2 YSYEKL. With 5 bases clipped from V and 2 bases from J, the junction kept 9 bases outside the gene matches.

J is TRBJ2-7 and V is TRBV27, with 13 bases lining up with TRBD2. The CDR3 consists of 13 residues. The junction had 4 bases not matched to a gene; V was cut back by 10 bases and J by 4 bases. CDR1 MNHEY and CDR2 SMNVEV come from the germline V gene (reference sequence). The CDR3: CATRTSGSYEQYF. CDR3 DNA: TGTGCCACCAGGACTAGCGGGAGTTACGAGCAGTACTTC.

CDR3 sequence reads: CASTPLSGARNEQYF. CDR3 bases: TGTGCCAGCACCCCGTTGTCGGGGGCTCGGAACGAGCAGTACTTC. V is TRBV28 and J is TRBJ2-7; possibly TRBD1 or TRBD2 for D (6 bases each). The germline V gene encodes CDR1 MDHEN and CDR2 SYDVKM. The CDR3 covers 15 residues. The V gene lost 7 bases and the J gene lost 5 bases, with 21 bases spanning the gap.

This clone was recorded a few times. V is TRBV28 and J is TRBJ2-1, with TRBD2 matching over 7 bases. CDR1 and CDR2 from the germline V gene are MDHEN and SYDVKM. J was trimmed by 10 bases and V by 2 bases; bases with no gene match: 8. The CDR3 sequence is 14 residues long. For the CDR3, the DNA is TGTGCCAGCAGTTTAGTGCTAGCGGCATCCGAGCAGTTCTTC. It translates to CASSLVLAASEQFF.

This clone occurred a few times. The chain joins TRBV6-5 to TRBJ1-1; D is unclear. V was pared by 0 bases and J by 2 bases, with 7 bases between. From germline, CDR1 is MNHEY and CDR2 SVGAGI. This CDR3 region has 14 residues. CDR3 sequence (DNA): TGTGCCAGCAGTTACTCGATGCATAACACTGAAGCTTTCTTT. Residues: CASSYSMHNTEAFF.

The chain carries TRBV19 and TRBJ2-7, with 9 nucleotides matching TRBD2. Losses at the gene ends were 0 bases for V and 6 bases for J; bases not matched to a gene: 6. This CDR3 has 15 amino acids. CDR1 is LNHDA and CDR2 is SQIVND in the germline V gene (reference sequence). The CDR3 sequence is CASSIDPGLAGEQYF. CDR3 bases: TGTGCCAGTAGTATAGATCCGGGACTAGCCGGCGAGCAGTACTTC.

The rearrangement links TRBV23-1 to TRBJ2-7; D not resolved. TRBV23-1 is classed as an ORF, of uncertain function. V was shortened by 0 bases and J by 5 bases, with 14 bases between the two germline ends. The CDR3 is 15 residues long. The CDR3 DNA is TGCGCCAGCAGTCAATCCCAGACCCGCCGGAACGAGCAGTACTTC. It yields the protein CASSQSQTRRNEQYF.

The V call is TRBV7-8, the J call TRBJ1-5; D not certain. Germline CDR1 is SGHVS and CDR2 is FQNEAQ. This CDR3 comprises 15 residues. V was trimmed by 2 bases and J by 5 bases, leaving 13 bases between them. The CDR3 DNA follows: TGTGCCAGCAGCTTACGGGTGTCCCGAGATCAGCCCCAGCATTTT. Translating gives CASSLRVSRDQPQHF.

This chain links TRBV29-1 with TRBJ2-5, with 9 bases identical to TRBD2. V lost 7 bases to trimming and J lost 5 bases; unmatched junction nucleotides: 11. The CDR3 extends over 14 amino acids. Per the germline V gene, CDR1 is SQVTM and CDR2 is ANQGSEA. The CDR3 sequence is CSATSGLSGETQYF. The CDR3 coding sequence is TGCAGCGCGACTAGCGGATTAAGTGGGGAGACCCAGTACTTC.

V usage is TRBV28 and J usage is TRBJ1-1; the match to TRBD1 covers 7 bases. With V trimmed by 5 bases and J by 5 bases, 5 bases remained unmatched. Germline CDR1 and CDR2: MDHEN and SYDVKM. CDR3 length equals 13 residues. CDR3 loop: CASSLTGKTEAFF. For the CDR3, the DNA is TGTGCCAGCAGTCTGACAGGGAAAACTGAAGCTTTCTTT.

The V and J genes are TRBV19 and TRBJ2-2; D is ambiguous. The V gene lost 5 bases and the J gene lost 7 bases, with 5 bases spanning the gap. The length of the CDR3 is 11 residues. Germline V gives CDR1 LNHDA, CDR2 SQIVND (reference sequence). CDR3 DNA: TGTGCCAGTAGTGCATTCGGGGAGCTGTTTTTT. Translation: CASSAFGELFF.

The chain joins TRBV15 to TRBJ1-4; D unclear. CDR1 LNHNV and CDR2 YYDKDF come from the germline V gene (reference sequence). The CDR3 extends over 16 amino acids. The V and J ends lost 0 bases and 7 bases respectively, with 15 bases between them. In DNA form, the CDR3 reads TGTGCCACCAGCAGAGATTTTTGGGCTGGAAGTGAAAAACTGTTTTTT. This codes for CATSRDFWAGSEKLFF.

The chain has TRBV2 and TRBJ1-2, with 8 nucleotides matching TRBD1. Trimming at V came to 4 bases and at J to 8 bases, leaving 15 bases not matched to a gene. Per the germline V gene, CDR1 is SNHLY and CDR2 is FYNNEI. The CDR3 sequence is 16 residues long. The CDR3 region is CASSGDRTGKSGGYTF. As DNA, the CDR3 is TGTGCCAGCAGTGGGGACAGGACAGGGAAAAGTGGCGGCTACACCTTC.

This clone appeared a few times. The chain joins TRBV9 to TRBJ2-3, with D perhaps TRBD2 (5 bases). Trimming removed 1 base at V and 6 bases at J, with 12 bases between. The length of the CDR3 is 14 residues. Per germline, CDR1 SGDLS and CDR2 YYNGEE. The DNA for the CDR3 is TGTGCCAGCAGCGTACTAGCTGTAGCGGATACGCAGTATTTT. This translates into CASSVLAVADTQYF.